Reported below is one T cell receptor beta chain. Antigen: not known. Samples were assayed with immunoSEQ v3.0 at survey level. Sequencing was performed with immunoSEQ multiplex PCR; in TCRdb, only in-frame clones are kept and a portion is missing. This table has some 28,000 clones, 90% to 95% appearing once. Post-ART PBMC samples numbered at least two per donor, and pre-ART ones at least one. This entry belongs to a study of long-term antiretroviral therapy in people with HIV. General study results and limits: Post-ART diversity increased but stayed below transplant donor controls. When set beside controls, HIV repertoires had CDR3 length ranges that were narrower.

The CDR3 runs to 17 residues. V lost 4 bases and J lost 0, with 16 bases in between. CDR1 is MGHRA and CDR2 is YSYEKL in the germline V gene. The gene calls are TRBV4-1 and TRBJ2-1; D may be TRBD1 or TRBD2 (5 bases each). This TCR derives from a man younger than 40 with HIV. The source was unsorted PBMCs, collected approximately 6.3 years after starting antiretroviral therapy. In DNA, the CDR3 is TGCGCCAGCAGCCCGAAACCCTTCGGGACCTCCTACAATGAGCAGTTCTTC. Residues: CASSPKPFGTSYNEQFF.